This T cell receptor beta chain was recovered during a study of T cells in Graves' hyperthyroidism and ophthalmopathy. Study-level findings and limits: Peripheral blood also featured most of the thyroid clonotypes expanded above 0.001. The model predicted ophthalmopathy a median roughly six months before onset.

The investigators amplified TCR beta CDR3 regions from RNA transcripts. TCR CDR3 underwent first-round RT-PCR with the HTBI primer set. TCRdb processed the multiplex PCR reads anew with MiXCR; each CDR3 protein has one entry. The sample comprises about 660,000 distinct CDR3 sequences, about 45% of which are singletons, and less than 9% rests with the top ten. This clonotype showed up just a few times. Its antigen is as yet unknown. Exclusion followed for patients with uncontrolled infection, other autoimmune disease, pregnancy or lactation. Diagnostic decisions used clinical symptoms, serum thyroxine and TRAb, thyroid ultrasound and orbital computed tomography. The sample comprised peripheral blood or thyroid tissue (not recorded which). This TCR came from an adult man with Graves' disease, either hyperthyroidism or ophthalmopathy (not recorded which).

The CDR3 sequence: CASSTKPAGTTGELFF. CDR3 DNA: TGTGCCAGTAGTACGAAGCCTGCCGGGACTACAGGGGAGCTGTTTTTT. The chain combines TRBV7-8 with TRBJ2-2; TRBD2 aligns across 7 bases. This CDR3 has 16 residues. The V segment lost 9 bases and the J segment 8 bases; nucleotides outside the gene matches: 18. CDR1 SGHVS and CDR2 FQNEAQ come from the germline V gene.